Listed here are 32 T cell receptor beta chains from one sample, sequenced in a study of CD8+CD57+ T cells in acquired aplastic anemia. It was genomic DNA that served as the template for profiling TCR beta VDJ and CDR3. TCRdb re-derived calls from the reads in MiXCR, one entry per CDR3 protein. The sample holds about 200,000 distinct CDR3 sequences, roughly 53% seen once. CD8+CD57+ cell expansion, shown by flow cytometry, had occurred in the patients selected for sequencing. Source material: sorted CD4+, CD8+, or CD8+CD57+ T cells (not recorded which) from PBMCs. These receptors were taken from a human donor with aplastic anemia.

The J gene is TRBJ2-5, the V gene TRBV7-3, with D maybe TRBD1 (6 bases). CDR3 size: 14 residues. The V gene's germline CDR1 is SGHTA and CDR2 FQGTGA. The V gene lost 5 bases and the J gene lost 1 base, with 11 bases spanning the gap. Here the CDR3 reads CASSPGTIQETQYF. For the CDR3, the DNA is TGTGCCAGCAGCCCTGGGACAATCCAAGAGACCCAGTACTTC.

This clonotype was found once. This chain connects TRBV2 to TRBJ2-2; TRBD1 aligns across 10 bases. CDR1 SNHLY and CDR2 FYNNEI come from the germline V gene. With V trimmed by 5 bases and J by 7 bases, 10 bases remained unmatched. The CDR3 is 16 amino acids. CDR3 in DNA: TGTGCCAGCAGTTGGGGGGACAGGGGCCATAGCGGGGAGCTGTTTTTT. Translation: CASSWGDRGHSGELFF.

This clonotype has at least ten counts. The V gene is TRBV20-1, the J gene TRBJ1-5, with D unresolved. Germline CDR1 and CDR2: DFQATT and SNEGSKA (reference sequence). CDR3 length: 13 residues. The V and J ends lost 5 bases and 3 bases respectively, with 11 bases between them. CDR3 DNA: TGCAGTGCTGGTGGACTTTACAATCAGCCCCAGCATTTT. It yields the protein CSAGGLYNQPQHF.

This clonotype was observed a few times. This chain connects TRBV20-1 to TRBJ2-5; 11 bases match TRBD1. J gave up 3 bases and V 5 bases, and 11 bases lay outside the gene matches. CDR3 length: 16 amino acids. From germline, CDR1 is DFQATT and CDR2 SNEGSKA (reference sequence). The CDR3 reads CSAGRRDRGSKETQYF. The CDR3 DNA sequence: TGCAGTGCTGGTCGTCGGGACAGGGGGAGTAAAGAGACCCAGTACTTC.

This clonotype was counted at least ten times. The chain is built from TRBV14 and TRBJ2-5; 8 nucleotides line up with TRBD2. This CDR3 is 15 amino acids long. Germline V gene sequence: CDR1 SGHDN, CDR2 FVKESK. After removal of 5 bases from V and 1 base from J, the junction contained 6 bases not matched to a gene. This CDR3 reads CASSSLGTSQETQYF. The DNA of the CDR3 is TGTGCCAGCAGCTCGTTGGGGACTAGCCAAGAGACCCAGTACTTC.

This clonotype was observed a few times. CDR3 residues: CASSPATRDRRLAGGSYEQYF. The CDR3 region has the DNA TGTGCCAGCAGCCCGGCAACGCGGGACAGGAGACTAGCGGGAGGGAGCTACGAGCAGTACTTC. The chain couples TRBV7-9 to TRBJ2-7; 14 bases agree with TRBD2. Trimming cost V 5 bases and J 3 bases; bases outside gene matches: 21. CDR1 and CDR2 from the germline V gene are SEHNR and FQNEAQ (reference sequence). CDR3 length: 21 amino acids. Complete variable domain (other parts from reference TRBV7-9 and TRBJ2-7): DTGVSQNPRHKITKRGQNVTFRCDPISEHNRLYWYRQTLGQGPEFLTYFQNEAQLEKSRLLSDRFSAERPKGSFSTLEIQRTEQGDSAMYLCASSPATRDRRLAGGSYEQYFGPGTRLTVT.

This clonotype was observed at least ten times. The V and J genes are TRBV5-1 and TRBJ2-3, with D unclear. CDR3 length: 14 amino acids. The V and J ends lost 6 bases and 1 base respectively, with 12 bases between them. Looked up from germline, CDR1 is SGHRS and CDR2 is YFSETQ. Here the CDR3 reads CASNPDTRTDTQYF. The CDR3 nucleotides are TGCGCCAGCAACCCCGACACGCGCACAGATACGCAGTATTTT. Full variable domain (rest looked up from reference TRBV5-1 and TRBJ2-3): KAGVTQTPRYLIKTRGQQVTLSCSPISGHRSVSWYQQTPGQGLQFLFEYFSETQRNKGNFPGRFSGRQFSNSRSEMNVSTLELGDSALYLCASNPDTRTDTQYFGPGTRLTVL.

The chain carries TRBV29-1 and TRBJ2-1, with D possibly TRBD2 on 6 matching bases. The V gene lost 6 bases and the J gene lost 0 bases, with 15 bases spanning the gap. There are 15 residues in the CDR3. Germline V gene lookup returns CDR1 SQVTM and CDR2 ANQGSEA. The DNA of the CDR3 is TGCAGCGTAGGGCGGGGTGGAAGCTCCTACAATGAGCAGTTCTTC. Its translation is CSVGRGGSSYNEQFF.

This clonotype was recorded many times. CDR3 residues: CSARGDSQPQHF. The CDR3 bases are TGCAGTGCTAGGGGGGACAGTCAGCCCCAGCATTTT. J is TRBJ1-5 and V is TRBV20-1; 7 positions match TRBD1. The germline gives CDR1 DFQATT, CDR2 SNEGSKA (reference sequence). The CDR3 extends over 12 amino acids. V dropped 3 bases and J dropped 6; count of bases not matched to a gene: 2.

This clonotype was detected ten times or more. The chain combines TRBV12-3 or TRBV12-4 with TRBJ2-7, with unresolved D. The CDR3 runs to 13 residues. V gave up 6 bases and J gave up 0 bases, with 9 bases separating them. This CDR3 reads CASSFTSSYEQYF. Written as DNA, the CDR3 is TGTGCCAGCAGCTTTACCTCCTCCTACGAGCAGTACTTC.

The chain joins TRBV7-9 to TRBJ1-2; TRBD1 matches at 8 bases. Germline lookup yields CDR1 SEHNR and CDR2 FQNEAQ (reference sequence). The trim removed 5 bases at V and 8 bases at J, leaving 10 bases unmatched. This CDR3 has 14 amino acids. The CDR3 loop reads CASSVDRGFGGYTF. In DNA form, the CDR3 reads TGTGCCAGCAGCGTTGACAGGGGTTTTGGAGGCTACACCTTC. Combining the CDR3 with reference TRBV7-9 and TRBJ1-2 gives the whole variable domain DTGVSQNPRHKITKRGQNVTFRCDPISEHNRLYWYRQTLGQGPEFLTYFQNEAQLEKSRLLSDRFSAERPKGSFSTLEIQRTEQGDSAMYLCASSVDRGFGGYTFGSGTRLTVV.

The CDR3 sequence is CASSLMTVATDTQYF. In DNA form, the CDR3 reads TGTGCCAGCAGCTTAATGACCGTGGCAACAGATACGCAGTATTTT. The chain recombines TRBV7-2 with TRBJ2-3; unclear D gene. Trimming left V 2 bases short and J 3 bases short, with 12 bases between. The CDR3 spans 15 residues. Germline V lookup: CDR1 SGHTA, CDR2 FQGNSA.

This clonotype is a singleton in its sample. Possible read error: a much larger clone is one base away. The V call is TRBV19, the J call TRBJ1-3, with unresolved D. Per germline, CDR1 LNHDA and CDR2 SQIVND (reference sequence). This CDR3 comprises 13 residues. In DNA, the CDR3 is TGTGCCAGCAGTTTCTCCAGGAGTAACACCATACATTTT. Translation: CASSFSRSNTIHF.

V usage is TRBV9 and J usage is TRBJ2-1; D tentatively fits TRBD1 or TRBD2 (6 bases each). Trimming cost V 0 bases and J 2 bases, with 9 bases left between them. The CDR3 has 15 residues. Germline CDR1 SGDLS, CDR2 YYNGEE. DNA of the CDR3: TGTGCCAGCAGCGTAGATGGGGGGCCCTACAATGAGCAGTTCTTC. Residues: CASSVDGGPYNEQFF.

CDR3 sequence: CASIAGGTDTQYF. CDR3 DNA sequence: TGTGCCAGCATAGCGGGGGGTACAGATACGCAGTATTTT. J is TRBJ2-3 and V is TRBV25-1; 10 positions agree with TRBD2. V trimming: 7 bases; J trimming: 3 bases; junction bases outside the gene matches: 1. The CDR3 covers 13 residues. The germline gives CDR1 MGHDK, CDR2 SYGVNS.

The sample holds many counts of this clonotype. The rearrangement links TRBV9 to TRBJ2-1; no reliable D call. The germline V gene encodes CDR1 SGDLS and CDR2 YYNGEE. The CDR3 is made up of 12 amino acids. Trimming stripped 7 bases from V and 8 bases from J, with 13 bases between. The chain's CDR3 is CASSRVLHEQFF. As DNA, the CDR3 is TGTGCCAGCTCTCGCGTATTACATGAGCAGTTCTTC.

V usage is TRBV7-2 and J usage is TRBJ2-1; possibly TRBD2 for D (7 bases). The CDR3 loop spans 20 amino acids. CDR1 and CDR2 from the germline V gene are SGHTA and FQGNSA. The V end lost 6 bases, the J end lost 0 bases, and 27 bases lay between the germline ends. The CDR3: CASSLGARGQSQNSYNEQFF. DNA for the CDR3: TGTGCCAGCAGTCTAGGGGCGCGGGGGCAGTCCCAAAACTCCTACAATGAGCAGTTCTTC.

V and J are TRBV20-1 and TRBJ1-4, with 8 bases matching TRBD1. V trimming: 6 bases; J trimming: 0 bases; junction bases outside the gene matches: 9. Germline CDR1 reads DFQATT; CDR2 reads SNEGSKA (reference sequence). This CDR3 comprises 16 residues. CDR3 sequence reads: CSAEDRGHATNEKLFF. CDR3 sequence (DNA): TGCAGTGCCGAAGACAGGGGCCACGCAACTAATGAAAAACTGTTTTTT.

This clonotype was seen ten or more times. The chain recombines TRBV20-1 with TRBJ2-5; TRBD2 matches at 10 bases. The germline CDR1 and CDR2 sequences are DFQATT and SNEGSKA (reference sequence). The CDR3 is 16 amino acids. V gave up 0 bases and J gave up 0 bases; unmatched junction bases: 4. Here the CDR3 DNA reads TGCAGTGCTAGAGAGCTAGCGGGGGTTTACCAAGAGACCCAGTACTTC. It encodes CSARELAGVYQETQYF.

This clonotype was counted between two and nine times. The chain recombines TRBV14 with TRBJ2-7; TRBD2 agrees at 12 bases. CDR1 SGHDN and CDR2 FVKESK come from the germline V gene. The V gene end was trimmed by 4 bases and the J gene end by 4 bases; junction bases not matched to a gene: 5. This CDR3 has 15 amino acids. CDR3 coding DNA: TGTGCCAGCAGCCGTGGGACTAGCGGGCCTTACGAGCAGTACTTC. It specifies CASSRGTSGPYEQYF.

This clonotype has ten or more counts. The chain links TRBV12-3 or TRBV12-4 to TRBJ2-7, with D tentatively TRBD1 (6 bases). This CDR3 has 15 residues. The germline V and J ends were trimmed by 6 bases and 3 bases, with 18 bases remaining between them. The CDR3 bases are TGTGCCAGCAGAGACACGGGACACCCCAACTACGAGCAGTACTTC. This translates into CASRDTGHPNYEQYF.

The chain links TRBV7-9 to TRBJ2-2, with D perhaps assigned TRBD1 or TRBD2 (6 bases each). Per the germline V gene, CDR1 is SEHNR and CDR2 is FQNEAQ (reference sequence). V lost 3 bases and J lost 1, with 12 bases in between. This CDR3 region has 16 residues. The CDR3 region has the DNA TGTGCCAGCAGCTTGTCCAGGGGAGGGAACACCGGGGAGCTGTTTTTT. Residues: CASSLSRGGNTGELFF.

This clonotype was detected many times. This chain connects TRBV20-1 to TRBJ2-7; unclear D gene. The CDR3 totals 13 residues. CDR1 is DFQATT and CDR2 is SNEGSKA in the germline V gene (reference sequence). Trimming removed 3 bases from V and 4 bases from J, with 13 bases in between. The CDR3, as DNA: TGCAGTGCTAGTGCACCTACAAATTACGAGCAGTACTTC. It codes for CSASAPTNYEQYF.

The J gene is TRBJ1-5, the V gene TRBV12-3 or TRBV12-4, with D possibly TRBD1 on 5 matching bases. V gave up 3 bases and J gave up 1 base, with 19 bases separating them. This CDR3 spans 18 amino acids. CDR3 in DNA: TGTGCCAGCAGTTTCAAGCGGGGCGGGGTAACAAGCAATCAGCCCCAGCATTTT. As protein: CASSFKRGGVTSNQPQHF.

A few counts support this clonotype. The genes are TRBV20-1 and TRBJ1-2; D may be TRBD1 (5 bases). The CDR3 totals 13 residues. Trimming cost V 1 base and J 4 bases, with 10 bases left between them. CDR1 is DFQATT, CDR2 SNEGSKA, per germline (reference sequence). This chain's CDR3 is CSARVQEAYGYTF. CDR3 coding DNA: TGCAGTGCTAGAGTACAGGAGGCCTATGGCTACACCTTC.

This clonotype was counted only a few times. The rearrangement joins TRBV7-2 to TRBJ2-7; unclear D gene. Germline CDR1 is SGHTA and CDR2 is FQGNSA. The CDR3 length is 16 residues. The ends were cut back, 5 bases at V and 0 bases at J, with 17 bases in the middle. This CDR3 is CASSPLASIYSYEQYF. The CDR3, as DNA: TGTGCCAGCAGCCCGTTGGCCAGTATCTACTCCTACGAGCAGTACTTC.

In nucleotides, the CDR3 is TGCGCCAGCAGCCAGGCGGGGGGGCTACCAGAGCAGTATTTT. Protein: CASSQAGGLPEQYF. The chain uses TRBV4-1 and TRBJ2-3, with 9 bases aligning to TRBD2. V lost 3 bases and J lost 11; bases outside the gene matches: 9. The length of the CDR3 is 14 residues. Germline assignment: CDR1 MGHRA and CDR2 YSYEKL.

The sample holds one count of this clonotype. It may be a read error: a sequence one base away is much more abundant. In this CDR3 the conserved last residue, phenylalanine or tryptophan, is missing, so a read error is likely. V is TRBV5-1 and J is TRBJ1-2; TRBD1 aligns across 10 bases. Germline V gives CDR1 SGHRS, CDR2 YFSETQ. V shed 2 bases and J 8 bases; nucleotides not matched to a gene: 3. The CDR3 has 13 amino acids. DNA for the CDR3: TGCGCCAGCAGCTTCGGACAGGGGGGAGGCTACACCCTC. This codes for CASSFGQGGGYTL.

Points on this clonotype: Just one base apart from a much larger clone, this may be a read error. The gene calls are TRBV19 and TRBJ2-7; possible D gene TRBD1, 5 bases. The CDR3 totals 13 residues. CDR1 and CDR2 from the germline V gene are LNHDA and SQIVND (reference sequence). The CDR3 nucleotides are TGTGCCAGCAGTTTAGAAAAATGGGGCGAGCGGTACTTC. This gives the protein CASSLEKWGERYF.

Comments on this clonotype: This sequence may be a read error, since a much larger clone differs from it by one base. The V and J genes are TRBV6-1 and TRBJ1-5; 8 bases agree with TRBD1. The germline CDR1 and CDR2 sequences are MNHNS and SASEGT. This CDR3 has 15 amino acids. CDR3 nucleotides: TGTGCCAGCCAACCGCCTGGACAGGGTGGACAGCCCCAGCGTTTT. This codes for CASQPPGQGGQPQRF.

This clonotype was counted many times. The chain combines TRBV11-2 with TRBJ2-1; TRBD1 or TRBD2 may be the D gene (6 bases each). V was clipped by 2 bases and J by 7 bases, with 18 bases between them. CDR3 length: 16 residues. CDR1 is SGHAT, CDR2 FQNNGV, per germline. CDR3 nucleotides: TGTGCCAGCAGCTTATATGGGGGCAGGGACTTGAATGAGCAGTTCTTC. This encodes CASSLYGGRDLNEQFF. The variable domain in full, completed from reference TRBV11-2 and TRBJ2-1, reads EAGVAQSPRYKIIEKRQSVAFWCNPISGHATLYWYQQILGQGPKLLIQFQNNGVVDDSQLPKDRFSAERLKGVDSTLKIQPAKLEDSAVYLCASSLYGGRDLNEQFFGPGTRLTVL.

This clonotype was found once. This chain connects TRBV5-1 to TRBJ2-3; the match to TRBD2 covers 11 bases. V was pared by 4 bases and J by 11 bases, with 6 bases of the junction left unmatched. This CDR3 region has 13 residues. In germline, CDR1 is SGHRS, CDR2 YFSETQ. CDR3 DNA sequence: TGCGCCAGCAGCCTAGCGGGAGGCAATGAGCAGTATTTT. Translation gives CASSLAGGNEQYF. The complete variable domain, with remaining parts taken from reference TRBV5-1 and TRBJ2-3, reads KAGVTQTPRYLIKTRGQQVTLSCSPISGHRSVSWYQQTPGQGLQFLFEYFSETQRNKGNFPGRFSGRQFSNSRSEMNVSTLELGDSALYLCASSLAGGNEQYFGPGTRLTVL.